Presented here are 15 T cell receptor beta chains from one specimen sequenced in a study of OX40 agonist ivuxolimab in advanced cancers. The library was generated by the immunoSEQ multiplex PCR assay. This immuneACCESS table, as held by TCRdb, lists in-frame sequences with V and J called but not all clones. Of the missing ones, under half trace to an unresolved V gene in checked studies; the others have no known cause. The sample table contains 55,000 to 80,000 clones; only one count was recorded for 86% of them. The ten largest clonotypes hold over 2.5% of the sample. The sequenced sample was CD4+ or CD8+ T cells sorted from blood, obtained in a trial of the OX40 agonist ivuxolimab. The receptor source for this set is an adult with an advanced solid tumor such as melanoma, head and neck, liver or kidney cancer.

This chain joins TRBV2 and TRBJ2-1, with 11 bases that match TRBD2. The junction had 5 bases not matched to a gene; V was cut back by 2 bases and J by 8 bases. This CDR3 contains 15 residues. CDR1 SNHLY and CDR2 FYNNEI come from the germline V gene. CDR3 residues: CASSESSGGFYEQFF. The CDR3, as DNA: TGTGCCAGCAGTGAATCTAGCGGGGGGTTCTATGAGCAGTTCTTC.

This clone was seen a few times. The chain recombines TRBV12-1 with TRBJ1-2; no DNA check was done on the table's D call, TRBD1. TRBV12-1 is recorded as a pseudogene. This CDR3 contains 15 residues. In DNA, the CDR3 is TGTGCCAGCAGCTTAGGGGTAGGGTGGGGCTATGGCTACACCTTC. This codes for CASSLGVGWGYGYTF.

The chain joins TRBV18 to TRBJ2-1; the match to TRBD1 covers 8 bases. V was pared by 4 bases and J by 6 bases, with 8 bases of the junction left unmatched. Germline V CDR1 and CDR2: KGHSH, LQKENI. The CDR3 is 15 amino acids. The CDR3 sequence is CASSRRTGKGNEQFF. DNA of the CDR3: TGTGCCAGCTCACGCCGGACAGGGAAAGGCAATGAGCAGTTCTTC.

The chain has TRBV11-1 and TRBJ1-2; TRBD1 might be the D (5 bases). Germline V gives CDR1 SGHAT, CDR2 FQDESV (reference sequence). V lost 5 bases, J lost 4 bases, and 11 bases lay in between. This CDR3 is 13 amino acids long. As DNA, the CDR3 is TGTGCCAGCAGCCAGACAGCGCTCTATGGCTACACCTTC. Translated, it gives CASSQTALYGYTF.

The V call is TRBV27, the J call TRBJ1-1; no definite D call. CDR3 length: 15 residues. In germline, CDR1 is MNHEY, CDR2 SMNVEV (reference sequence). V gave up 5 bases and J gave up 0 bases, with 13 bases separating them. CDR3 sequence (DNA): TGTGCCAGCAGTCCCGTTACACTCATGAACACTGAAGCTTTCTTT. This codes for CASSPVTLMNTEAFF.

The chain uses TRBV6-1 and TRBJ2-5; TRBD2 aligns across 7 bases. Germline lookup yields CDR1 MNHNS and CDR2 SASEGT. This CDR3 contains 13 residues. The junction had 5 bases not matched to a gene; V was cut back by 5 bases and J by 5 bases. The CDR3 DNA reads as TGTGCCAGCAGTCGGGGGGAAGCGGAGACCCAGTACTTC. This sequence encodes CASSRGEAETQYF.

Here the CDR3 reads CASSQGRLAGEGNTIYF. The CDR3 DNA reads TGCGCCAGCAGCCAAGGCAGGCTCGCAGGGGAAGGAAACACCATATATTTT. The V and J genes are TRBV4-3 and TRBJ1-3; perhaps TRBD1 as D (6 bases). V was pared by 1 base and J by 4 bases, with 17 bases between. This CDR3 spans 17 amino acids. Germline CDR1 reads LGHNA; CDR2 reads YSLEER.

This chain joins TRBV5-1 and TRBJ2-3; a possible D gene is TRBD2 (6 bases). Germline V CDR1 and CDR2: SGHRS, YFSETQ. Trimming removed 2 bases at V and 2 bases at J, with 12 bases between. This CDR3 contains 15 residues. CDR3 region: CASSFERGNTDTQYF. The CDR3 nucleotides read TGCGCCAGCAGCTTTGAACGGGGGAACACAGATACGCAGTATTTT.

The V and J genes are TRBV11-2 and TRBJ2-2; D gene uncertain. CDR3 length equals 13 residues. The germline gives CDR1 SGHAT, CDR2 FQNNGV. Deletions cut 0 bases from V and 7 bases from J, with 6 bases between. The CDR3 reads CASSLDWGGELFF. The CDR3 region has the DNA TGTGCCAGCAGCTTAGATTGGGGCGGGGAGCTGTTTTTT.

Here the CDR3 reads CASSLKGTNEKLFF. For the CDR3, the DNA is TGTGCCAGTAGTCTGAAGGGTACTAATGAAAAACTGTTTTTT. The chain recombines TRBV19 with TRBJ1-4; D unclear. This CDR3 region has 14 residues. From germline, CDR1 is LNHDA and CDR2 SQIVND (reference sequence). Trimming removed 5 bases from V and 2 bases from J, with 9 bases in between. The full variable domain, completed using reference TRBV19 and TRBJ1-4, is DGGITQSPKYLFRKEGQNVTLSCEQNLNHDAMYWYRQDPGQGLRLIYYSQIVNDFQKGDIAEGYSVSREKKESFPLTVTSAQKNPTAFYLCASSLKGTNEKLFFGSGTQLSVL.

V is TRBV7-2 and J is TRBJ2-5; 13 bases are shared with TRBD2. CDR3 length equals 17 residues. Trimming at V came to 1 base and at J to 7 bases, leaving 9 bases not matched to a gene. Per germline, CDR1 SGHTA and CDR2 FQGNSA. The CDR3 DNA is TGTGCCAGCAGCTTAGGGACTAGCGGGGGAGCTTCGGGGACCCAGTACTTC. Protein product: CASSLGTSGGASGTQYF.

This chain uses TRBV18 with TRBJ1-1; 9 nucleotides align to TRBD1. V lost 3 bases and J lost 5; bases outside the gene matches: 7. CDR1 and CDR2 (germline): KGHSH, LQKENI. This CDR3 is built from 15 residues. The CDR3 protein is CASSPLVTGGTEAFF. For the CDR3, the DNA is TGTGCCAGCTCACCCCTAGTGACAGGGGGAACTGAAGCTTTCTTT.

This clone appeared a few times. The V gene is TRBV29-1, the J gene TRBJ2-3; D not resolved. The CDR3 spans 13 residues. Trimming left V 3 bases short and J 2 bases short, with 9 bases between. Germline loops: CDR1 SQVTM, CDR2 ANQGSEA. The CDR3 bases are TGCAGCGTTGATACGGGTAACACAGATACGCAGTATTTT. It yields the protein CSVDTGNTDTQYF.

This clone is deemed medium-sized. The chain recombines TRBV19 with TRBJ1-5; 8 nucleotides line up with TRBD1. Unmatched junction bases numbered 13, after V lost 7 bases and J lost 5 bases. The CDR3 runs to 16 residues. Germline CDR1 reads LNHDA; CDR2 reads SQIVND (reference sequence). This CDR3 is CASTDGPGTGDQPQHF. The CDR3 nucleotides are TGTGCCAGTACCGATGGTCCCGGGACAGGTGATCAGCCCCAGCATTTT. The full variable domain, completed using reference TRBV19 and TRBJ1-5, is DGGITQSPKYLFRKEGQNVTLSCEQNLNHDAMYWYRQDPGQGLRLIYYSQIVNDFQKGDIAEGYSVSREKKESFPLTVTSAQKNPTAFYLCASTDGPGTGDQPQHFGDGTRLSIL.

The rearrangement links TRBV7-9 to TRBJ1-3, with TRBD1 identical over 7 bases. CDR3 length: 15 residues. Trimming took 4 bases from V and 9 from J; bases not matched to a gene: 12. Germline V gene sequence: CDR1 SEHNR, CDR2 FQNEAQ (reference sequence). The CDR3 sequence is CASSSPTGNKGTIYF. CDR3 DNA sequence: TGTGCCAGCAGCTCCCCGACAGGGAACAAAGGCACCATATATTTT.